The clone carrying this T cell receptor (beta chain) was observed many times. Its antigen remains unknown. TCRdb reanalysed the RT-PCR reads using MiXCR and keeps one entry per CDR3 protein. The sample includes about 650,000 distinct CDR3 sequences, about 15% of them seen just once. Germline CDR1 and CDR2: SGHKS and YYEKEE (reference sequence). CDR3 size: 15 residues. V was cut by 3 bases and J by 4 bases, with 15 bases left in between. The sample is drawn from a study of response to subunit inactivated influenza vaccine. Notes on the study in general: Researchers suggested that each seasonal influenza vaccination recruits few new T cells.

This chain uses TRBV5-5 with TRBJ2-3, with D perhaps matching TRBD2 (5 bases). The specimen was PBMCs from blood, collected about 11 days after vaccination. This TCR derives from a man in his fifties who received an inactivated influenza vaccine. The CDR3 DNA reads TGTGCCAGCAGCTCGAGACTAAGTGGCGCAGATACGCAGTATTTT. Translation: CASSSRLSGADTQYF.